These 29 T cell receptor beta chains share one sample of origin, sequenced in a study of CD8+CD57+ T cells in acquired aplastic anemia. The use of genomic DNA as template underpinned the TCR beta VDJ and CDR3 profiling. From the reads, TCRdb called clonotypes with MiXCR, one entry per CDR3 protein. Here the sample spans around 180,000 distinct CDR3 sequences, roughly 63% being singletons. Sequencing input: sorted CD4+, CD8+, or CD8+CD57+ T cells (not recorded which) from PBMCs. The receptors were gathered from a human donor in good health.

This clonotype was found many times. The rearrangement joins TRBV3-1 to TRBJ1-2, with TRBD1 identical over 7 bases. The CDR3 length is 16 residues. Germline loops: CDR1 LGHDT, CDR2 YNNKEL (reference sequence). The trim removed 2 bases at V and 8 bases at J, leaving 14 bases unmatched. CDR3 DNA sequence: TGTGCCAGCAGCCAACCCCAACAAACAGGGGAAAGCGGCTACACCTTC. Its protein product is CASSQPQQTGESGYTF. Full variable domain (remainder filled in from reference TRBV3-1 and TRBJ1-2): DTAVSQTPKYLVTQMGNDKSIKCEQNLGHDTMYWYKQDSKKFLKIMFSYNNKELIINETVPNRFSPKSPDKAHLNLHINSLELGDSAVYFCASSQPQQTGESGYTFGSGTRLTVV.

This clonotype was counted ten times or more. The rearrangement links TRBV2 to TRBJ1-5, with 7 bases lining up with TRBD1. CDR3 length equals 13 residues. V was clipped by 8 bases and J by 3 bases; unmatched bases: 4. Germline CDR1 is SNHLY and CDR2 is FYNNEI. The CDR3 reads CASWGQSNQPQHF. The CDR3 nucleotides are TGTGCCAGCTGGGGACAGTCCAATCAGCCCCAGCATTTT. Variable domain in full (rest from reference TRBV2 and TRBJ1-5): EPEVTQTPSHQVTQMGQEVILRCVPISNHLYFYWYRQILGQKVEFLVSFYNNEISEKSEIFDDQFSVERPDGSNFTLKIRSTKLEDSAMYFCASWGQSNQPQHFGDGTRLSIL.

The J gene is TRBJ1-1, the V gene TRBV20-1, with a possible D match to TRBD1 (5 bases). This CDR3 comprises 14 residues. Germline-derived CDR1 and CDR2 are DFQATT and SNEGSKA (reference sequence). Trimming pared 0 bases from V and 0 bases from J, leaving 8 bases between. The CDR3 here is CSARDGGMNTEAFF. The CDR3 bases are TGCAGTGCTAGAGATGGGGGTATGAACACTGAAGCTTTCTTT.

CDR3 DNA: TGTGCCAGCACTCGGACTCGAGTTGGCTACACCTTC. Residues: CASTRTRVGYTF. The genes are TRBV7-2 and TRBJ1-2; D call uncertain. Trimming cost V 7 bases and J 7 bases, with 13 bases left between them. CDR1 SGHTA and CDR2 FQGNSA come from the germline V gene. The CDR3 runs 12 residues.

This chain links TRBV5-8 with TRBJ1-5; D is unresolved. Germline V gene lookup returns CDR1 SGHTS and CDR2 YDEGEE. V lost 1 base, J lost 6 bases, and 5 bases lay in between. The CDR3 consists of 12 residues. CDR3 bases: TGTGCCAGCAGCTTGCCTACTCAGCCCCAGCATTTT. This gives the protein CASSLPTQPQHF.

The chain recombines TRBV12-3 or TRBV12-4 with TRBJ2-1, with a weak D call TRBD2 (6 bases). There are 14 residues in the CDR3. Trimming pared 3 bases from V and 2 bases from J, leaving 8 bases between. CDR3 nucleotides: TGTGCCAGCAGTTTTGGGACTGCCTACAATGAGCAGTTCTTC. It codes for CASSFGTAYNEQFF.

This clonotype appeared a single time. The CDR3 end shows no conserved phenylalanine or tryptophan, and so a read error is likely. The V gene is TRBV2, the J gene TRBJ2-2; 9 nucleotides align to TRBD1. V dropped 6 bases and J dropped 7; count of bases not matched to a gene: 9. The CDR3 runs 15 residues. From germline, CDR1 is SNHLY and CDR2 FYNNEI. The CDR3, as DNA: TGTGCCAGCAGGGTACAGGGGGCGCTGGGCGGGGAGCTGTTTTCT. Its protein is CASRVQGALGGELFS.

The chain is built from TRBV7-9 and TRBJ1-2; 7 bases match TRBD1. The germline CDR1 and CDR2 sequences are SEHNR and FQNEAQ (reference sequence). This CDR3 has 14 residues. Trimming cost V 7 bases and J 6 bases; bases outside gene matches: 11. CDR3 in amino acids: CASNSGGALNGYTF. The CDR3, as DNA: TGTGCCAGCAACTCAGGGGGGGCTTTGAATGGCTACACCTTC.

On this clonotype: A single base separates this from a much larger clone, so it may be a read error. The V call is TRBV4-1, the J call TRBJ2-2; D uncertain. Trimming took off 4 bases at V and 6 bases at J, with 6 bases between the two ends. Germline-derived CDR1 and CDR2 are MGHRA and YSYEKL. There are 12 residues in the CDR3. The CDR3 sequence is CASSPDAGELFF. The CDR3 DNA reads TGCGCCAGCAGCCCGGACGCCGGGGAGCTGTTTTTT.

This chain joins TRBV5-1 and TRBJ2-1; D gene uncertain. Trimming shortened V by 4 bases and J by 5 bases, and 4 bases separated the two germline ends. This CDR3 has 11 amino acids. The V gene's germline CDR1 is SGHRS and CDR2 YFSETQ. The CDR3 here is CASSVDNEQFF. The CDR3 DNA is TGCGCCAGCAGCGTCGACAATGAGCAGTTCTTC.

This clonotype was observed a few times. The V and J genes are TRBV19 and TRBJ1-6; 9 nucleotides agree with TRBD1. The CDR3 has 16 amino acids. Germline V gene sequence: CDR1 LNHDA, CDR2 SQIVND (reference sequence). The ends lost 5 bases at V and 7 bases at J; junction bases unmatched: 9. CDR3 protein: CASSELIGQGNSPLHF. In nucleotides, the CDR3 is TGTGCCAGTAGTGAGTTGATAGGACAGGGGAATTCACCCCTCCACTTT.

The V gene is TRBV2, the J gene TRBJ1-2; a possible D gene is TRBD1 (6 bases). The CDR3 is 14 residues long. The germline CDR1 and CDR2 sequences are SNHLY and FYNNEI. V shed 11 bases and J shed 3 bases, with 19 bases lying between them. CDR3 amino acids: CAGTSQGGDYGYTF. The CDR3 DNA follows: TGTGCCGGCACTTCACAAGGGGGGGACTATGGCTACACCTTC.

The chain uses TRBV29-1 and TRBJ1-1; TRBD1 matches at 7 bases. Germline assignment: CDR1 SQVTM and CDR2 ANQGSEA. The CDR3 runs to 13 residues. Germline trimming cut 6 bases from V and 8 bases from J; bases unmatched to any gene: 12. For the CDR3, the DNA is TGCAGCGTGCTCCCGGGAAGGGGGCGGGAAGCTTTCTTT. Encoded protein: CSVLPGRGREAFF. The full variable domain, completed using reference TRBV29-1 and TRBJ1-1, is SAVISQKPSRDICQRGTSLTIQCQVDSQVTMMFWYRQQPGQSLTLIATANQGSEATYESGFVIDKFPISRPNLTFSTLTVSNMSPEDSSIYLCSVLPGRGREAFFGQGTRLTVV.

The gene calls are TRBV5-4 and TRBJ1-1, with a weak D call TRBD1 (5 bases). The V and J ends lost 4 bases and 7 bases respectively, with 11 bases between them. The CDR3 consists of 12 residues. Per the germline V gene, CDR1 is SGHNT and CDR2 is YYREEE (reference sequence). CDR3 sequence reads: CASSHQGNEAFF. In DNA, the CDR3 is TGTGCCAGCAGCCACCAGGGAAATGAAGCTTTCTTT.

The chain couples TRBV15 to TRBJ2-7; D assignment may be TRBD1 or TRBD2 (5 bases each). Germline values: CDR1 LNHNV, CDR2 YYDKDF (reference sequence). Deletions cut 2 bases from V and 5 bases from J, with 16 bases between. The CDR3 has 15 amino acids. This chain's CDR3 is CATSRRRAMGDEQYF. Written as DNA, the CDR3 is TGTGCCACCAGCAGAAGAAGGGCCATGGGGGACGAGCAGTACTTC. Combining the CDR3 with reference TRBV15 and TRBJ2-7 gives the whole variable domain DAMVIQNPRYQVTQFGKPVTLSCSQTLNHNVMYWYQQKSSQAPKLLFHYYDKDFNNEADTPDNFQSRRPNTSFCFLDIRSPGLGDTAMYLCATSRRRAMGDEQYFGPGTRLTVT.

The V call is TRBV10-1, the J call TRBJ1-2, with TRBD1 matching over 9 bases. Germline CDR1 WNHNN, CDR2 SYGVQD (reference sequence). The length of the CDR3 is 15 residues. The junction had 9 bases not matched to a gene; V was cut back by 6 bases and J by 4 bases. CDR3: CASSWGTGLAYGYTF. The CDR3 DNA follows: TGCGCCAGCAGCTGGGGGACAGGGCTGGCCTATGGCTACACCTTC.

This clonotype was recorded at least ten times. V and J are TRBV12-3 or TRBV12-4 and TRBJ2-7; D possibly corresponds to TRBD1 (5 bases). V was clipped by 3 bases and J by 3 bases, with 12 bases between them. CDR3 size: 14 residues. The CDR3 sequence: CASSLQGSFYEQYF. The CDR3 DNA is TGTGCCAGCAGTTTGCAGGGAAGTTTCTACGAGCAGTACTTC.

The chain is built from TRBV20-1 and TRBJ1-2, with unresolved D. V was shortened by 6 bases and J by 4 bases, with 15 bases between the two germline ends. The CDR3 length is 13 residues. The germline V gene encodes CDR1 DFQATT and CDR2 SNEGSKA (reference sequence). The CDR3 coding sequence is TGCAGTGCATCGGACCTTCGGGGCTATGGCTACACCTTC. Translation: CSASDLRGYGYTF.

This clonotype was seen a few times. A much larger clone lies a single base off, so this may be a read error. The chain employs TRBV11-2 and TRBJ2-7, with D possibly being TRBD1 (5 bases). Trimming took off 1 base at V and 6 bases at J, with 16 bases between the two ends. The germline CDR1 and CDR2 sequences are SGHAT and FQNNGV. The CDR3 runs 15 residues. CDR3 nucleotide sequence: TGTGCCAGCAGCTTAGCGGGTCGGACATCTGGCGAGCAGTACTTC. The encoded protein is CASSLAGRTSGEQYF.

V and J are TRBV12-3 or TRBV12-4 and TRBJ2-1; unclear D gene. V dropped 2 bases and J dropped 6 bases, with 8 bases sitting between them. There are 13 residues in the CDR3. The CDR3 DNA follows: TGTGCCAGCAGTTTAATTATCGGCAATGAGCAGTTCTTC. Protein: CASSLIIGNEQFF.

CDR3 protein: CASSLVGTSGSEQYF. The DNA for the CDR3 is TGTGCCAGCAGCTTAGTCGGGACTAGCGGGAGCGAGCAGTACTTC. The chain combines TRBV11-2 with TRBJ2-7; 14 bases line up with TRBD2. Germline values: CDR1 SGHAT, CDR2 FQNNGV. The CDR3 has 15 amino acids. With V trimmed by 1 base and J by 6 bases, 2 bases remained unmatched.

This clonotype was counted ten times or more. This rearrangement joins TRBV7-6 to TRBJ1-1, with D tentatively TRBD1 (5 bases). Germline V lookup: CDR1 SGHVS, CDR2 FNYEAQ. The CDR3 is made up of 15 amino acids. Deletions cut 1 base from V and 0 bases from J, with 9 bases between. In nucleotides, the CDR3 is TGTGCCAGCAGCTTAGGTCAGGGAATGAACACTGAAGCTTTCTTT. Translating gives CASSLGQGMNTEAFF.

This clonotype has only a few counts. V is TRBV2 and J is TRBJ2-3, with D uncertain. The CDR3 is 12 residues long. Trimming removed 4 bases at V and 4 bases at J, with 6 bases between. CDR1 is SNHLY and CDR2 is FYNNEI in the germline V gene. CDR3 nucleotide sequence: TGTGCCAGCAGTGTAGGGTCAGATACGCAGTATTTT. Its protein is CASSVGSDTQYF.

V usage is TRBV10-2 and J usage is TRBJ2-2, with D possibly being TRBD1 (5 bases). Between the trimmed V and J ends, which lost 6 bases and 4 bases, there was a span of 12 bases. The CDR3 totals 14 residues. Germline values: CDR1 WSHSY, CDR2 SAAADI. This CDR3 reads CASSQTASTGELFF. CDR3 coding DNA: TGCGCCAGCAGCCAGACAGCTTCCACCGGGGAGCTGTTTTTT.

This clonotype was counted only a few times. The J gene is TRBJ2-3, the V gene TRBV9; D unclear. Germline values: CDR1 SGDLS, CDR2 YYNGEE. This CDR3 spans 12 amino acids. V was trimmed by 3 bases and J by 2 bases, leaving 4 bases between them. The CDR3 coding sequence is TGTGCCAGCAGCGCCAACACAGATACGCAGTATTTT. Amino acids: CASSANTDTQYF.

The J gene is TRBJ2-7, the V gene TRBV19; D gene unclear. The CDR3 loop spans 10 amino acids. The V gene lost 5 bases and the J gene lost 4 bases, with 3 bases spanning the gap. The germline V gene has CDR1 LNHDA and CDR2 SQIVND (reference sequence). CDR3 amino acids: CASSDYEQYV. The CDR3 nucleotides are TGTGCCAGTAGTGATTACGAGCAGTACGTC.

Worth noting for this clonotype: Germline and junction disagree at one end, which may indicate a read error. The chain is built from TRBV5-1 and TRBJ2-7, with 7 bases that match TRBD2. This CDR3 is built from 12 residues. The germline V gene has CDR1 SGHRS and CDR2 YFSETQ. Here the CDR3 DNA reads TGTGCCAGCAGCGGGATATCCGGTAAGCAGTACTTC. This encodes CASSGISGKQYF.

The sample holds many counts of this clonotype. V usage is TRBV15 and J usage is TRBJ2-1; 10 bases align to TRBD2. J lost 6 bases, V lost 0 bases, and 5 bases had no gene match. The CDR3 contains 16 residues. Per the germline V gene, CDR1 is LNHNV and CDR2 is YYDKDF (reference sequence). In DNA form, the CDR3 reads TGTGCCACCAGCAGAGACTTAAGCGGGAGGGGCAATGAGCAGTTCTTC. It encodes CATSRDLSGRGNEQFF.

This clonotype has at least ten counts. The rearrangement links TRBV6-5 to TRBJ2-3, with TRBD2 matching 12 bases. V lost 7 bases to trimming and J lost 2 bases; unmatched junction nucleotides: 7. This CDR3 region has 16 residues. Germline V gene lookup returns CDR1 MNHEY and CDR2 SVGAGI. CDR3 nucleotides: TGTGCCAGCACGGGAACTAGCGGGAGGAACACAGATACGCAGTATTTT. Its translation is CASTGTSGRNTDTQYF.